One TCR beta chain is described in this entry. Its antigen is unidentified. This CDR3 contains 13 residues. Germline loops: CDR1 SGDLS, CDR2 YYNGEE. Trimming left V 6 bases short and J 3 bases short, with 7 bases between. This entry comes from a study of cytomegalovirus exposure and HLA in healthy donors. Study conclusions and caveats: A later analysis found most CMV-associated TCR beta chains apparently HLA-restricted. A missense variant in DCLRE1C was later tied to TCR beta V- and J-gene trimming.

Amplification used 60 Vbeta primers and 13 Jbeta primers. The method was immunoSEQ multiplex PCR; TCRdb's version includes in-frame clones alone and lacks a portion of them. The table has 120,000 to 150,000 clones, roughly four fifths seen once. The chain has TRBV9 and TRBJ2-6; D remains unclear. The sequencing input was PBMCs. This TCR derives from a man aged 18-30 years in good health and CMV-seropositive. The CDR3 sequence is CASMRVGANVLTF. The CDR3 region has the DNA TGTGCCAGCATGAGAGTTGGGGCCAACGTCCTGACTTTC.